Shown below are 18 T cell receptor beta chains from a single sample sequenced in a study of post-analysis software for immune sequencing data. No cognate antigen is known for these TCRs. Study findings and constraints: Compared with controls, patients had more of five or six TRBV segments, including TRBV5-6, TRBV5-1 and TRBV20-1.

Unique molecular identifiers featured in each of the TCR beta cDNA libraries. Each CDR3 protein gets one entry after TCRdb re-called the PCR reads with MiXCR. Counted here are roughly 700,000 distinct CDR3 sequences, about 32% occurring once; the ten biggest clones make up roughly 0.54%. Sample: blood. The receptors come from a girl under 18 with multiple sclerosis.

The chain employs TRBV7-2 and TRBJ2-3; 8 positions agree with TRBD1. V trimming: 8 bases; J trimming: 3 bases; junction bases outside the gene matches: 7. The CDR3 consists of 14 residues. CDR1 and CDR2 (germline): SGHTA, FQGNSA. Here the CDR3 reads CASGGDRWTDTQYF. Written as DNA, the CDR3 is TGTGCCAGCGGCGGGGACAGGTGGACAGATACGCAGTATTTT.

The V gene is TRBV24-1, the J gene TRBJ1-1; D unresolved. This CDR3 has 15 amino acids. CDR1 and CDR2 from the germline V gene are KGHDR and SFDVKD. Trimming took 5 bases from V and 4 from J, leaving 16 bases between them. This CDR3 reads CATSGGGSGGTEAFF. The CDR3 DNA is TGTGCCACCAGTGGGGGAGGTTCCGGAGGCACTGAAGCTTTCTTT.

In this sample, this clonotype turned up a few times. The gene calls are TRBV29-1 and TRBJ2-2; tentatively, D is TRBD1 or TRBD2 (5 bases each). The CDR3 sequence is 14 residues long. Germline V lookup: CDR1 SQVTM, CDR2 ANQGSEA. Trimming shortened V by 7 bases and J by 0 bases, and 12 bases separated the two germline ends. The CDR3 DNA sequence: TGCAGCGCAAAGGGACGACCGAACACCGGGGAGCTGTTTTTT. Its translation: CSAKGRPNTGELFF.

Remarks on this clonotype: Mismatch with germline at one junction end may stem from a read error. The CDR3 DNA reads TGTGCCAGCAACCCGAACGGAGGACAGGGGATATATGACTACACCTTC. Amino acids: CASNPNGGQGIYDYTF. V is TRBV12-3 or TRBV12-4 and J is TRBJ1-2; 9 nucleotides line up with TRBD1. The CDR3 loop spans 16 amino acids.

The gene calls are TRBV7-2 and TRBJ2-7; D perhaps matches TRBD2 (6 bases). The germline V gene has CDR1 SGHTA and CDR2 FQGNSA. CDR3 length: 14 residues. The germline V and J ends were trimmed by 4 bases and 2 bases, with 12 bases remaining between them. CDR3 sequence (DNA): TGTGCCAGCAGCTCCGGGACTCTTACCTACGAGCAGTACTTC. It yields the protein CASSSGTLTYEQYF.

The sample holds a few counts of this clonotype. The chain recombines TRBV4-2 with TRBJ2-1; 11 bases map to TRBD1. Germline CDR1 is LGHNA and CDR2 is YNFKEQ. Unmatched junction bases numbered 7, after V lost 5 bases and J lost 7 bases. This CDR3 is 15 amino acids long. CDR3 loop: CASSDERDRGNEQFF. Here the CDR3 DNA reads TGTGCCAGCAGCGACGAAAGGGACAGGGGGAATGAGCAGTTCTTC.

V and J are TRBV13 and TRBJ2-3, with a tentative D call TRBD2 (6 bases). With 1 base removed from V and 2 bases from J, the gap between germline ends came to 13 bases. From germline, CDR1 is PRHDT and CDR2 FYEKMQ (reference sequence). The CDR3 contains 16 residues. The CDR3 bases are TGTGCCAGCAGCTTAGATGGGAGGCCTTACACAGATACGCAGTATTTT. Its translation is CASSLDGRPYTDTQYF.

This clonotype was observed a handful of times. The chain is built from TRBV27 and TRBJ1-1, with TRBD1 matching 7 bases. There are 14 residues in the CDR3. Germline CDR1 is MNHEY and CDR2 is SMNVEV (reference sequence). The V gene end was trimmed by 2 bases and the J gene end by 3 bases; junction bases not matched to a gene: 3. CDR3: CASSLIGGDTEAFF. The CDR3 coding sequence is TGTGCCAGCAGTTTAATAGGGGGCGACACTGAAGCTTTCTTT.

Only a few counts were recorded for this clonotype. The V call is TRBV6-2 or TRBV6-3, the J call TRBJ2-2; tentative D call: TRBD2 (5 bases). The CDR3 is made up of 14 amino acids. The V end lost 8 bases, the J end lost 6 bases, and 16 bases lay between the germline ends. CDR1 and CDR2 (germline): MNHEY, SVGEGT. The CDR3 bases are TGTGCCAGCTTCCATCTAGCTCGGGCCGGGGAGCTGTTTTTT. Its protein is CASFHLARAGELFF.

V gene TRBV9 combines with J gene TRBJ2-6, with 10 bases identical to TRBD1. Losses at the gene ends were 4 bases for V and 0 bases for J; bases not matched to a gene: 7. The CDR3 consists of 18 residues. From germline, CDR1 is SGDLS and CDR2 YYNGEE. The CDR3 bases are TGTGCCAGCAGCCCAAGGACAGGGGGAAACTCTGGGGCCAACGTCCTGACTTTC. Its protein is CASSPRTGGNSGANVLTF.

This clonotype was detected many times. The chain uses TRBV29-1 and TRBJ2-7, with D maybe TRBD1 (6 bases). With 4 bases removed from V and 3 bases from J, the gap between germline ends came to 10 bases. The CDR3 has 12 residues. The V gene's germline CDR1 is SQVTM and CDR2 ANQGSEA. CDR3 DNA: TGCAGCGTTGTTGGGACAAACTACGAGCAGTACTTC. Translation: CSVVGTNYEQYF.

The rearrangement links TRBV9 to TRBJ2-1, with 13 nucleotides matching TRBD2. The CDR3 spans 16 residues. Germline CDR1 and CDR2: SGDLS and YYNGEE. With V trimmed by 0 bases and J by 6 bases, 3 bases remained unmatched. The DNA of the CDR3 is TGTGCCAGCAGCGTAGGGACTAGCGGGAGTTCCAATGAGCAGTTCTTC. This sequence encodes CASSVGTSGSSNEQFF.

CDR3 sequence: CASGPGLAKNIQYF. In nucleotides, the CDR3 is TGCGCCAGCGGGCCGGGTCTAGCCAAAAACATTCAGTACTTC. This chain connects TRBV5-1 to TRBJ2-4; D is undetermined. Germline CDR1 is SGHRS and CDR2 is YFSETQ. V shed 7 bases and J shed 0 bases, with 11 bases lying between them. This CDR3 has 14 amino acids.

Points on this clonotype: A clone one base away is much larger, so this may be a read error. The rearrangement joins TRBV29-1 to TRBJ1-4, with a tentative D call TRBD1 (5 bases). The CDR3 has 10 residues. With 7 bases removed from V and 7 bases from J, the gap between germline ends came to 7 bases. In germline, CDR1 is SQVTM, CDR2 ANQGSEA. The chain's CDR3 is CSAGGEKLFF. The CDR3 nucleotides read TGCAGCGCTGGGGGTGAAAAACTGTTTTTT.

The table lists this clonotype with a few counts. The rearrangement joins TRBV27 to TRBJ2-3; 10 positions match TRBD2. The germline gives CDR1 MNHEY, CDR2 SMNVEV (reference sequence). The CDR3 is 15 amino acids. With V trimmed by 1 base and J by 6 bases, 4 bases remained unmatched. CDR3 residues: CASSLYPSGSDTQYF. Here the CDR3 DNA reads TGTGCCAGCAGTTTATATCCTAGCGGGAGTGATACGCAGTATTTT.

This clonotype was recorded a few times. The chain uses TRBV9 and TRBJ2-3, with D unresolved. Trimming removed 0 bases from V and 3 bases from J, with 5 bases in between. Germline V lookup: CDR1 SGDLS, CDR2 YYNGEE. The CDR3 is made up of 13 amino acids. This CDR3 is CASSVVVTDTQYF. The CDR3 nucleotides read TGTGCCAGCAGCGTAGTGGTGACAGATACGCAGTATTTT.

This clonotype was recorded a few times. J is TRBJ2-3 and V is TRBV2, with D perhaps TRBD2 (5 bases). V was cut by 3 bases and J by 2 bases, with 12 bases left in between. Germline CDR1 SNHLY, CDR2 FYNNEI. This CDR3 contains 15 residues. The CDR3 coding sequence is TGTGCCAGCAGTGAGAGGACTGGCTACACAGATACGCAGTATTTT. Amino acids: CASSERTGYTDTQYF.

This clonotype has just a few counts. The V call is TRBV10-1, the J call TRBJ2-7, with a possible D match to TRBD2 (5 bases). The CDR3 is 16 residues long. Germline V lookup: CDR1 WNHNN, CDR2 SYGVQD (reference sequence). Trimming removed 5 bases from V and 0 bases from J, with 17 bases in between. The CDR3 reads CASSSGQSQVSYEQYF. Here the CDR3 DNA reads TGCGCCAGCAGTAGCGGCCAAAGCCAGGTCTCCTACGAGCAGTACTTC.